The 18 T cell receptor beta chains reported below all come from one sample, sequenced in a study of blood T cell repertoires in COVID-19. Generated by immunoSEQ multiplex PCR, the TCRdb table keeps only in-frame clones and is missing some. The table includes a few hundred thousand clones, about 88% detected once. The sample comprised PBMCs or T cells enriched from blood (not recorded which). These receptors all come from a woman aged 30 to 39 who had recovered from COVID-19.

This sequence joins TRBV29-1 and TRBJ2-7, with TRBD1 identical over 7 bases. The ends lost 6 bases at V and 3 bases at J; junction bases unmatched: 17. Germline values: CDR1 SQVTM, CDR2 ANQGSEA. CDR3 length: 16 residues. The CDR3 DNA reads TGCAGCGTGACTGACCATAGGGACAGTGTAAACTACGAGCAGTACTTC. Translated: CSVTDHRDSVNYEQYF.

The chain combines TRBV6-5 with TRBJ1-6, with 9 bases matching TRBD1. This CDR3 spans 15 amino acids. CDR1 and CDR2 (germline): MNHEY, SVGAGI. J was trimmed by 7 bases and V by 6 bases; bases with no gene match: 7. CDR3 sequence (DNA): TGTGCCAGCAGCCCACAGGGGGCGGTGAATTCACCCCTCCACTTT. It codes for CASSPQGAVNSPLHF.

The chain recombines TRBV19 with TRBJ1-4; the D is unclear. The CDR3 extends over 15 amino acids. V lost 0 bases and J 0 bases, leaving 5 bases between the germline ends. Germline V gene lookup returns CDR1 LNHDA and CDR2 SQIVND (reference sequence). The CDR3 region has the DNA TGTGCCAGTAGTATAGACGGTGCAACTAATGAAAAACTGTTTTTT. Translating gives CASSIDGATNEKLFF.

V is TRBV9 and J is TRBJ2-7; 8 bases line up with TRBD1. The CDR3 is 12 residues long. V dropped 7 bases and J dropped 4; count of bases not matched to a gene: 4. Germline CDR1 reads SGDLS; CDR2 reads YYNGEE. The CDR3, as DNA: TGTGCCAGCGGAGGACAGGGTTACGAGCAGTACTTC. This translates into CASGGQGYEQYF.

The genes are TRBV9 and TRBJ1-6, with a tentative D call TRBD1 (5 bases). The V end was cut by 0 bases, the J end by 11 bases, with 12 bases between. The CDR3 runs 14 residues. Germline V gene lookup returns CDR1 SGDLS and CDR2 YYNGEE. CDR3 sequence (DNA): TGTGCCAGCAGCGTAGGTGGGGGGATGACACCCCTCCACTTT. As protein: CASSVGGGMTPLHF.

This chain joins TRBV28 and TRBJ2-7; 9 bases are a match to TRBD1. The V and J ends lost 7 bases and 5 bases, in that order; junction bases with no gene match: 12. CDR3 length: 15 residues. Germline CDR1 reads MDHEN; CDR2 reads SYDVKM. DNA for the CDR3: TGTGCCAGCACCGACTCCGGGACAGGGTACCACGAGCAGTACTTC. Translation: CASTDSGTGYHEQYF.

V is TRBV2 and J is TRBJ2-2; D is undetermined. The CDR3 has 15 amino acids. Trimming stripped 6 bases from V and 4 bases from J, with 15 bases between. Germline CDR1 and CDR2: SNHLY and FYNNEI. The CDR3 sequence is CASRRIMRGTGELFF. DNA for the CDR3: TGTGCCAGCAGGAGGATAATGAGAGGCACCGGGGAGCTGTTTTTT.

The chain employs TRBV6-2 or TRBV6-3 and TRBJ2-7, with TRBD1 identical over 7 bases. CDR1 and CDR2 (germline): MNHEY, SVGEGT. V was pared by 4 bases and J by 2 bases, with 11 bases of the junction left unmatched. The CDR3 length is 16 residues. This chain's CDR3 is CASSSPDQGGPYEQYF. CDR3 coding DNA: TGTGCCAGCAGTTCCCCCGACCAAGGGGGCCCCTACGAGCAGTACTTC.

The V gene is TRBV27, the J gene TRBJ2-6, with D tentatively TRBD2 (6 bases). Trimming removed 2 bases from V and 4 bases from J, with 9 bases in between. This CDR3 spans 15 amino acids. From germline, CDR1 is MNHEY and CDR2 SMNVEV (reference sequence). The CDR3 protein is CASSLVGSGANVLTF. DNA for the CDR3: TGTGCCAGCAGTTTAGTCGGGAGCGGGGCCAACGTCCTGACTTTC.

This clone occurred a few times. The V gene is TRBV5-1, the J gene TRBJ1-2; D perhaps matches TRBD1 (5 bases). Trimming stripped 4 bases from V and 2 bases from J, with 12 bases between. This CDR3 comprises 14 residues. CDR1 and CDR2 (germline): SGHRS, YFSETQ. In DNA, the CDR3 is TGCGCCAGCAGCGTGGAAGACAGCAACTATGGCTACACCTTC. Encoded protein: CASSVEDSNYGYTF.

This sequence joins TRBV6-2 or TRBV6-3 and TRBJ2-7; TRBD2 matches at 7 bases. Unmatched junction bases numbered 8, after V lost 0 bases and J lost 3 bases. The CDR3 is 16 residues long. Germline V gene lookup returns CDR1 MNHEY and CDR2 SVGEGT. DNA for the CDR3: TGTGCCAGCAGTTACTCGAGGACTAGTTCTCGCTACGAGCAGTACTTC. Protein: CASSYSRTSSRYEQYF.

This clone was detected a few times. The CDR3 bases are TGTGCCACCAGCAGAGATTTCCGGTCGCGCAATCAGCCCCAGCATTTT. This gives the protein CATSRDFRSRNQPQHF. J is TRBJ1-5 and V is TRBV15; no clear D. This CDR3 comprises 16 residues. V was shortened by 0 bases and J by 2 bases, with 11 bases between the two germline ends. CDR1 and CDR2 from the germline V gene are LNHNV and YYDKDF (reference sequence).

V is TRBV19 and J is TRBJ1-5, with 10 bases that match TRBD1. The CDR3 has 14 amino acids. Germline V CDR1 and CDR2: LNHDA, SQIVND (reference sequence). V gave up 10 bases and J gave up 1 base; unmatched junction bases: 4. The CDR3 protein is CATRDRGSNQPQHF. The CDR3 nucleotides read TGTGCCACCCGGGACAGGGGAAGCAATCAGCCCCAGCATTTT.

The genes are TRBV7-9 and TRBJ2-6; D gene unclear. V lost 0 bases and J 4 bases, leaving 4 bases between the germline ends. Germline V gene data show CDR1 as SEHNR and CDR2 as FQNEAQ (reference sequence). The CDR3 has 14 amino acids. CDR3 loop: CASSLATGANVLTF. Written as DNA, the CDR3 is TGTGCCAGCAGCTTAGCAACAGGGGCCAACGTCCTGACTTTC.

The genes are TRBV10-3 and TRBJ2-3; maybe TRBD2 (5 bases). Trimming took 6 bases from V and 4 from J, leaving 11 bases between them. The CDR3 spans 13 residues. In germline, CDR1 is ENHRY, CDR2 SYGVKD. The CDR3, as DNA: TGTGCCATCAGGCCGGACTGGGCAGATACGCAGTATTTT. Translated: CAIRPDWADTQYF.

The CDR3 protein is CASSLSRPQGIREKLFF. The CDR3 nucleotides read TGTGCCAGCAGTTTATCGAGGCCCCAGGGGATCCGAGAAAAACTGTTTTTT. The chain recombines TRBV27 with TRBJ1-4; weak D call: TRBD1 (6 bases). V lost 0 bases and J 8 bases, leaving 19 bases between the germline ends. CDR1 and CDR2 from the germline V gene are MNHEY and SMNVEV (reference sequence). CDR3 length equals 17 residues.

V and J are TRBV29-1 and TRBJ1-2; 7 bases fit TRBD1. Trimming cost V 3 bases and J 7 bases; bases outside gene matches: 14. Germline assignment: CDR1 SQVTM and CDR2 ANQGSEA. The CDR3 sequence is 15 residues long. CDR3 residues: CSVDRHDGTVGGYTF. In DNA, the CDR3 is TGCAGCGTTGACCGCCATGATGGGACAGTCGGTGGCTACACCTTC. The full variable domain, with the rest looked up from reference TRBV29-1 and TRBJ1-2, is SAVISQKPSRDICQRGTSLTIQCQVDSQVTMMFWYRQQPGQSLTLIATANQGSEATYESGFVIDKFPISRPNLTFSTLTVSNMSPEDSSIYLCSVDRHDGTVGGYTFGSGTRLTVV.

J is TRBJ1-5 and V is TRBV3-1 (or the pseudogene TRBV3-2), with a possible D match to TRBD1 (5 bases). Germline V gives CDR1 LGHDT, CDR2 YNNKEL (reference sequence). Trimming pared 1 base from V and 11 bases from J, leaving 9 bases between. CDR3 length: 12 amino acids. CDR3 nucleotide sequence: TGTGCCAGCAGCCAAGGACAGCAATCCCAGCATTTT. It is translated as CASSQGQQSQHF.